Listed below are T cell receptor beta chains from one sample, sequenced in a study of patients and donors after allogeneic stem cell transplantation. TCRdb itself ran the RT-PCR reads through MiXCR, one entry per CDR3 protein. In the table there are around 170,000 distinct CDR3 sequences, 24% of which are singletons. The sample comprised blood, either unsorted or a sorted T cell fraction (not recorded which). The receptors come from a human donor who was either an allogeneic HSCT recipient or a stem cell or donor lymphocyte infusion donor (not recorded which). It is not recorded whose cells these are; they may come from a transplant donor. The CDR3 runs from the conserved cysteine through the conserved F or W. A D gene is named only where the DNA matches it firmly. Clone size is shown for a subset of rows, as once, few, many or a class of expanded clone.

V	size	J	D	CDR3	DNA
TRBV10-3	NA	TRBJ1-2	NA	CAISEVTATDYGYTF	TGTGCCATCAGTGAGGTGACAGCGACAGACTATGGCTACACCTTC
TRBV28	NA	TRBJ2-3	TRBD1	CASSLPLDRGRGDTQYF	TGTGCCAGCAGTCTGCCCCTGGACAGGGGGCGAGGAGATACGCAGTATTTT
TRBV7-2	few	TRBJ1-1	NA	CASRPTKGTEAFF	TGTGCCAGCAGACCGACCAAAGGGACTGAAGCTTTCTTT
TRBV5-1	few	TRBJ1-5	NA	CASSFDPNQPQHF	TGCGCCAGCAGCTTTGACCCAAATCAGCCCCAGCATTTT
TRBV5-1	few	TRBJ2-1	NA	CASSLPGWGNEQFF	TGCGCCAGCAGCTTGCCGGGCTGGGGGAATGAGCAGTTCTTC
TRBV21-1	few	TRBJ1-1	NA	CASSKGPRTGDLNTEAFF	TGTGCCAGCAGCAAAGGACCCCGGACAGGCGATTTGAACACTGAAGCTTTCTTT
TRBV15	few	TRBJ1-1	TRBD1	CATREGAGTEAFF	TGTGCCACCAGGGAGGGGGCAGGGACTGAAGCTTTCTTT
TRBV10-3	many	TRBJ2-7	TRBD1	CATLKPGTGGYEQYF	TGTGCCACGCTGAAACCTGGGACAGGGGGCTACGAGCAGTACTTC
TRBV6-6	NA	TRBJ2-7	NA	CASSLTNTFSYEQYF	TGTGCCAGCAGCCTAACTAACACATTCTCCTACGAGCAGTACTTC
TRBV29-1	NA	TRBJ2-5	NA	CSVAGTVQETQYF	TGCAGCGTGGCCGGGACTGTACAAGAGACCCAGTACTTC
TRBV14	NA	TRBJ2-7	NA	CASSQMRLSGYEQYF	TGTGCTAGCAGCCAAATGAGGCTATCGGGCTACGAGCAGTACTTC
TRBV6-2/TRBV6-3	NA	TRBJ2-4	NA	CASSSTGKQTKNIQYF	TGTGCCAGCAGCTCGACCGGGAAGCAGACCAAAAACATTCAGTACTTC
TRBV20-1	many	TRBJ1-1	NA	CSALPDQNTEAFF	TGCAGTGCCCTTCCTGACCAAAACACTGAAGCTTTCTTT
TRBV29-1	few	TRBJ1-2	NA	CSVERQNFGYTF	TGCAGCGTTGAAAGACAGAACTTCGGCTACACCTTC
TRBV20-1	NA	TRBJ1-1	NA	CSARDHDRFDTEAFF	TGCAGTGCTAGAGACCACGACAGGTTCGACACTGAAGCTTTCTTT
TRBV5-5	few	TRBJ1-1	NA	CASSFGRTEAFF	TGTGCCAGCAGCTTTGGCAGGACTGAAGCTTTCTTT
TRBV27	few	TRBJ2-7	TRBD1	CASSSTGGDYEQYF	TGTGCCAGCAGTTCGACAGGGGGCGACTACGAGCAGTACTTC
TRBV6-5	many	TRBJ1-1	NA	CASRRPGGNTEAFF	TGTGCCAGCAGGCGCCCGGGAGGAAACACTGAAGCTTTCTTT
TRBV5-4	NA	TRBJ1-4	NA	CATGRVATNEKLFF	TGTGCCACTGGAAGGGTTGCAACTAATGAAAAACTGTTTTTT
TRBV6-5	NA	TRBJ2-7	NA	CASSYLQAPDEQYF	TGTGCCAGCAGTTATCTACAGGCTCCGGACGAGCAGTACTTC
TRBV27	NA	TRBJ2-1	NA	CASSLSSQNEQFF	TGTGCCAGCAGTTTATCGAGCCAGAATGAGCAGTTCTTC
TRBV21-1	NA	TRBJ2-7	NA	CASSGKGYEQYF	TGTGCCAGCAGCGGGAAAGGCTACGAGCAGTACTTC
TRBV7-8	NA	TRBJ1-2	NA	CASSLVRQTGPTNNYGYTF	TGTGCCAGCAGCTTAGTGCGACAAACAGGGCCCACAAATAACTATGGCTACACCTTC
TRBV4-1	NA	TRBJ1-2	NA	CASSQEGQVGSGYTF	TGCGCCAGCAGCCAAGAGGGCCAAGTTGGCTCTGGCTACACCTTC
TRBV4-2	few	TRBJ1-1	NA	CASSQGAGRTEAFF	TGTGCCAGCAGCCAAGGGGCGGGGCGTACTGAAGCTTTCTTT
TRBV29-1	many	TRBJ1-2	NA	CSVVRTVESYGYTF	TGCAGCGTCGTACGGACAGTAGAGAGCTATGGCTACACCTTC
TRBV7-2	NA	TRBJ2-1	NA	CASSDRRFSSYNEQFF	TGTGCCAGCAGCGATCGACGGTTCAGCTCCTACAATGAGCAGTTCTTC
TRBV5-1	few	TRBJ1-2	NA	CASSLFVLDSNYGYTF	TGCGCCAGCAGCTTGTTTGTTTTAGACAGCAACTATGGCTACACCTTC
TRBV7-2	NA	TRBJ2-5	NA	CASSLWARDFLGETQYF	TGTGCCAGCAGCTTATGGGCCCGGGACTTCCTGGGCGAGACCCAGTACTTC
TRBV7-8	NA	TRBJ1-5	NA	CASSQDGGTNQPQHF	TGTGCCAGCAGCCAAGATGGGGGGACCAATCAGCCCCAGCATTTT
TRBV12-3/TRBV12-4	few	TRBJ1-1	TRBD1	CASTADRAETEAFF	TGTGCCAGCACCGCGGACAGGGCGGAGACTGAAGCTTTCTTT
TRBV4-3	NA	TRBJ2-1	TRBD1	CASSPTGGLANEQFF	TGCGCCAGCAGCCCAACAGGGGGCCTTGCCAATGAGCAGTTCTTC